This entry describes one TCR beta chain. The antigen is unknown. The data stem from a study of PD-1 blockade in classical Hodgkin lymphoma. Findings of the study overall: Complete responders' diversity at baseline resembled that of newly diagnosed patients. When nivolumab was started under 1 year after ASCT, patients were excluded.

Described time point: cycle 4 day 1 (C4D1), after 5 to 7 weeks of nivolumab. Each of the patients experienced relapse following autologous stem cell transplantation, and their brentuximab vedotin exposure differed. By magnetic negative selection, CD4+ T cells were purified from thawed PBMCs. Classification of best responses gave complete response, partial response or progressive disease. The data were produced by immunoSEQ multiplex PCR, yet TCRdb's version contains in-frame clones alone and is incomplete. The table records about 12,000 clones, 88% of them present only once. Germline-derived CDR1 and CDR2 are SGHRS and YFSETQ. CDR3 length: 17 residues. V lost 0 bases to trimming and J lost 0 bases; unmatched junction nucleotides: 8.

The source material was CD4+ T cells from blood, sampled before the fourth cycle of nivolumab. This receptor was obtained from a human donor with classical Hodgkin lymphoma. This rearrangement joins TRBV5-1 to TRBJ2-7, with 8 bases aligning to TRBD1. The CDR3 protein is CASSLAPQGGHSYEQYF. CDR3 coding DNA: TGCGCCAGCAGCTTGGCCCCACAGGGGGGCCACTCCTACGAGCAGTACTTC.